This T cell receptor beta chain was sequenced for a study of cytomegalovirus exposure and HLA in healthy donors. Study-wide points: Some highly shared sequence variants likely arose as a pipeline artifact. Among donors in an Asian-associated ancestry cluster, a later analysis reportedly found fewer N-insertions than the roughly 730-donor mean. Common viral pathogens seemed to be connected with several of the most significant clusters, according to a later analysis.

The CDR3 has 14 amino acids. Germline V lookup: CDR1 MNHEY, CDR2 SVGAGI. Trimming cost V 5 bases and J 4 bases, with 12 bases left between them. Details on this clone: As yet, its antigen is unknown.

At sampling all donors were nominally healthy, likely with unrecorded immune exposures. 13 Jbeta primers and 60 Vbeta primers were used for the PCR. TCRdb's copy holds only in-frame clones and misses some; the assay was immunoSEQ multiplex PCR. The repertoire holds 100,000 to 150,000 clones, with 80% to 90% as singletons. The clonotype comes from a woman in her thirties or forties in good health and CMV-seropositive. Sequenced sample: PBMCs. The chain is built from TRBV6-5 and TRBJ2-1; weak D call: TRBD1 (6 bases). CDR3 sequence reads: CASSLGDRYNEQFF. The CDR3 nucleotides are TGTGCCAGCAGTCTCGGCGACAGGTACAATGAGCAGTTCTTC.